These 5 T cell receptor beta chains originate from one sample sequenced in a study of cytomegalovirus exposure and HLA in healthy donors. The study ran its PCR with 60 Vbeta and 13 Jbeta primers. The protocol was immunoSEQ multiplex PCR, while the TCRdb copy is restricted to in-frame clones and leaves out a portion. Among 69,000 or so clones listed, about 78% were seen once. Sequencing was carried out using PBMCs. The receptors originated from a man between 18 and 35 years old in good health and CMV-seronegative.

The chain couples TRBV9 to TRBJ1-4; D is undetermined. CDR3 length: 15 residues. V lost 4 bases to trimming and J lost 4 bases, with 14 bases between them. Germline loops: CDR1 SGDLS, CDR2 YYNGEE. CDR3 nucleotides: TGTGCCAGCAGCCCGAGCGGTTGGGATAATGAAAAACTGTTTTTT. Protein: CASSPSGWDNEKLFF.

This clone was counted only a few times. The V and J genes are TRBV5-6 and TRBJ1-1; the D is unclear. The ends were cut back, 1 base at V and 0 bases at J, with 4 bases in the middle. Germline CDR1 SGHDT, CDR2 YYEEEE. CDR3 length: 13 amino acids. The CDR3 loop is CASSLSLNTEAFF. The CDR3 region has the DNA TGTGCCAGCAGCTTGTCTTTGAACACTGAAGCTTTCTTT.

J is TRBJ2-7 and V is TRBV27; D might be TRBD2 (5 bases). With 0 bases removed from V and 6 bases from J, the gap between germline ends came to 9 bases. CDR1 is MNHEY and CDR2 is SMNVEV in the germline V gene (reference sequence). The CDR3 has 13 amino acids. CDR3 sequence (DNA): TGTGCCAGCAGTTTATCTACCGGGGTCGAGCAGTACTTC. It yields the protein CASSLSTGVEQYF.

The V and J genes are TRBV30 and TRBJ2-7, with D maybe TRBD1 (6 bases). Looked up from germline, CDR1 is GTSNPN and CDR2 is SVGIG (reference sequence). Trimming took 5 bases from V and 5 from J, leaving 16 bases between them. The CDR3 consists of 13 residues. The CDR3 region is CAWEQGKRHEQYF. CDR3 coding DNA: TGTGCCTGGGAACAGGGAAAACGCCACGAGCAGTACTTC.

The chain links TRBV4-2 to TRBJ1-2; no clear D gene. The CDR3 has 12 residues. The V end lost 5 bases, the J end lost 5 bases, and 9 bases lay between the germline ends. CDR1 is LGHNA and CDR2 is YNFKEQ in the germline V gene. CDR3 DNA sequence: TGTGCCAGCAGCTCGACACAGTATGGCTACACCTTC. Translating it yields CASSSTQYGYTF.